These 2 T cell receptor beta chains originate from one sample sequenced in a study of CD4 and CD8 cells across lung adenocarcinoma regions. Each CDR3 protein is one row after TCRdb ran MiXCR on the PCR reads. The repertoire includes 1,900 or so distinct CDR3 sequences, around two thirds of them detected once, and under 40% sits in the top ten. The sample consisted of CD4+ T cells from the margin of a lung tumor. The origin of the receptors is a female donor with lung adenocarcinoma. The CD4 and CD8 labels of this study may be unreliable.

The chain recombines TRBV6-1 with TRBJ2-4; the D call may be TRBD1 or TRBD2 (6 bases each). The J call may be mistaken, given a closer DNA end match to TRBJ2-1. CDR1 and CDR2 from the germline V gene are MNHNS and SASEGT. The CDR3 is 13 amino acids. CDR3 DNA sequence: TGTGCCAGCAGGGAGGGGGGTTACAATGAGCAGTTCTTC. Protein sequence: CASREGGYNEQFF.

The V call is TRBV27, the J call TRBJ2-1; a possible D gene is TRBD2 (6 bases). This CDR3 is built from 16 residues. The germline V and J ends were trimmed by 5 bases and 0 bases, with 14 bases remaining between them. CDR1 is MNHEY, CDR2 SMNVEV, per germline (reference sequence). The CDR3 sequence is CASSRGLTNSYNEQFF. Written as DNA, the CDR3 is TGTGCCAGCAGTAGGGGACTTACGAACTCCTACAATGAGCAGTTCTTC.